Listed here are 9 T cell receptor beta chains from one sample, sequenced in a study of Ad26.COV2.S vaccination and SARS-CoV-2 variants. Sequenced by immunoSEQ multiplex PCR; TCRdb stores in-frame clones only, minus some. Here the sample spans 300,000 to 400,000 clones, almost 90% being singletons. Treatment here: 19 received Ad26.COV2.S at low or high dose, single or two shots; several received placebo; per-sample allocation not given. Following the first vaccine or placebo injection, samples were taken on day 63. The sample consisted of peripheral blood, taken in a trial of Ad26.COV2.S vaccine versus placebo. All receptors derive from a person aged 18 to 59 who received the Ad26.COV2.S COVID-19 vaccine or a placebo.

The J gene is TRBJ1-3, the V gene TRBV29-1, with TRBD1 matching 9 bases. CDR3 size: 13 residues. The V and J ends lost 7 bases and 4 bases, in that order; junction bases with no gene match: 5. Germline-derived CDR1 and CDR2 are SQVTM and ANQGSEA. The CDR3 reads CSAGTGNGNTIYF. As DNA, the CDR3 is TGCAGCGCCGGGACAGGGAACGGAAACACCATATATTTT.

CDR3 amino acids: CASRRRKRWVNTEAFF. In DNA, the CDR3 is TGTGCCAGCCGACGTCGTAAGAGGTGGGTGAACACTGAAGCTTTCTTT. V and J are TRBV6-6 and TRBJ1-1; D gene uncertain. Trimming shortened V by 8 bases and J by 0 bases, and 19 bases separated the two germline ends. Germline V gives CDR1 MNHNY, CDR2 SVGAGI (reference sequence). This CDR3 region has 16 residues.

The chain is built from TRBV6-6 and TRBJ1-4; perhaps TRBD1 as D (5 bases). The germline CDR1 and CDR2 sequences are MNHNY and SVGAGI (reference sequence). V lost 10 bases, J lost 6 bases, and 24 bases lay in between. The CDR3 is 16 amino acids. CDR3 residues: CATRGGAGVGDEKLFF. For the CDR3, the DNA is TGTGCCACACGAGGAGGGGCGGGGGTAGGTGATGAAAAACTGTTTTTT.

J is TRBJ2-3 and V is TRBV7-6; D gene ambiguous. The CDR3 length is 14 residues. CDR1 is SGHVS, CDR2 FNYEAQ, per germline. V was cut by 4 bases and J by 0 bases, with 8 bases left in between. CDR3 in amino acids: CASSSASSTDTQYF. The CDR3 DNA follows: TGTGCCAGCAGCTCCGCCTCTAGCACAGATACGCAGTATTTT.

In DNA, the CDR3 is TGTGCCAGCAGCGAGGATCCGGGGGGGTACTATGGCTACACCTTC. It is translated as CASSEDPGGYYGYTF. This chain uses TRBV9 with TRBJ1-2, with D possibly TRBD1 on 5 matching bases. V lost 3 bases to trimming and J lost 3 bases, with 15 bases between them. The CDR3 covers 15 residues. CDR1 is SGDLS, CDR2 YYNGEE, per germline.

The rearrangement links TRBV29-1 to TRBJ1-1, with TRBD1 as a possible D gene (6 bases). Germline V gives CDR1 SQVTM, CDR2 ANQGSEA. Trimming cost V 2 bases and J 7 bases, with 8 bases left between them. This CDR3 comprises 11 residues. As DNA, the CDR3 is TGCAGCGTTGAACGGACAGTTGAAGCTTTCTTT. It codes for CSVERTVEAFF.

The genes are TRBV5-4 and TRBJ1-1; D gene uncertain. Trimming left V 2 bases short and J 2 bases short, with 7 bases between. The CDR3 contains 13 residues. Germline V gives CDR1 SGHNT, CDR2 YYREEE (reference sequence). The CDR3 protein is CASSFLRNTEAFF. For the CDR3, the DNA is TGTGCCAGCAGCTTTCTAAGAAACACTGAAGCTTTCTTT.

The count of this clone is one. The chain combines TRBV2 with TRBJ1-5; TRBD1 matches 7 bases. Germline V CDR1 and CDR2: SNHLY, FYNNEI. The CDR3 has 15 amino acids. The J segment lost 0 bases and the V segment lost 6 bases, leaving 5 bases of the junction unmatched. CDR3 DNA sequence: TGTGCCAGCAGAAGGGGGCACAATAGCAATCAGCCCCAGCATTTT. As protein: CASRRGHNSNQPQHF.

CDR3 bases: TGTGCCAGCAGTTACGGCGATCGATCTTATGGCTACACCTTC. This encodes CASSYGDRSYGYTF. The V and J genes are TRBV6-5 and TRBJ1-2; D is uncertain. V dropped 2 bases and J dropped 5 bases, with 12 bases sitting between them. Germline V gene lookup returns CDR1 MNHEY and CDR2 SVGAGI. The CDR3 runs 14 residues.